This TCR beta chain was retrieved from a study of memory B cells and T cells in multiple sclerosis. V lost 8 bases to trimming and J lost 6 bases, with 10 bases between them. Germline V gives CDR1 SNHLY, CDR2 FYNNEI. The CDR3 is made up of 12 amino acids. A remark on this clone: The antigen is unknown.

Study-wide results and limits: Clone-set sizes differed between compartments, so shared clonotype counts needed normalization.

Libraries were prepared by immunoSEQ multiplex PCR; TCRdb keeps only in-frame clonotypes and omits some of them. The sample consists of around 14,000 clones, almost 70% of them appearing once. The rearrangement joins TRBV2 to TRBJ2-2; no clear D. The receptor's source is a human donor with multiple sclerosis. The sample was memory (CD45RO+) CD4+ T cells from blood. In DNA form, the CDR3 reads TGTGCCAGCGGCCCGGGTGCCGGGGAGCTGTTTTTT. As protein: CASGPGAGELFF.